The entry below gives a single T cell receptor (beta chain) sequence along with its context. This sample was included in a study of blood T cell repertoires in COVID-19. About the research overall: The study drew acute and convalescent COVID-19 samples from the United States, Italy and Spain.

Cohorts were assigned according to the clinical history that participants reported. After removal of 3 bases from V and 5 bases from J, the junction contained 9 bases not matched to a gene. Germline V gene data show CDR1 as LNHNV and CDR2 as YYDKDF (reference sequence). The CDR3 runs to 16 residues. Assay used: immunoSEQ multiplex PCR; TCRdb lists only in-frame clones, some missing. This sample has hundreds of thousands of clones, with roughly 87% found just once. This chain joins TRBV15 and TRBJ2-3; 9 bases are shared with TRBD2. The sequence was obtained from a middle-aged woman who had recovered from COVID-19. The sequenced sample consisted of PBMCs or T cells enriched from blood (not recorded which). CDR3 bases: TGTGCCACCAGCAGGGACTTTAGCGGGAGTGGAGATACGCAGTATTTT. Protein product: CATSRDFSGSGDTQYF.